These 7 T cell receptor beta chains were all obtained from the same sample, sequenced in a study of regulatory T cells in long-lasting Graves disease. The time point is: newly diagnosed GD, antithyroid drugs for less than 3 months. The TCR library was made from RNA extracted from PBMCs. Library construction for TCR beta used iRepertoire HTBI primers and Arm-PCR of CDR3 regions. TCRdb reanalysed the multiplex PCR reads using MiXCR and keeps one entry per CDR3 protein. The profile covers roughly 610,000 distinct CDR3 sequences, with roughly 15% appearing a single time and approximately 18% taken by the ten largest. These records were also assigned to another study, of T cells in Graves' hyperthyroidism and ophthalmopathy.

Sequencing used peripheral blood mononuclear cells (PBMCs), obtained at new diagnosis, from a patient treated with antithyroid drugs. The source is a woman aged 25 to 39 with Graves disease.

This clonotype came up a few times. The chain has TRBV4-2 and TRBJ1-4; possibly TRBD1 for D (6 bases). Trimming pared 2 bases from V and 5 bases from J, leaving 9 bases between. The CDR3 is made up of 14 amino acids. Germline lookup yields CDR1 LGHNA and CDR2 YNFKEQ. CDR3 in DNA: TGTGCCAGCAGCCAACGAGGGGGAAATGAAAAACTGTTTTTT. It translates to CASSQRGGNEKLFF.

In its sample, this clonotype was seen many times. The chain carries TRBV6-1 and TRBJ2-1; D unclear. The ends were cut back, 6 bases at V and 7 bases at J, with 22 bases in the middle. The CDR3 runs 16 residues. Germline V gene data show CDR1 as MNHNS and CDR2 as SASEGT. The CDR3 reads CASRTGRPDPGNEQFF. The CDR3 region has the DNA TGTGCCAGCAGAACCGGTCGGCCCGACCCTGGGAATGAGCAGTTCTTC.

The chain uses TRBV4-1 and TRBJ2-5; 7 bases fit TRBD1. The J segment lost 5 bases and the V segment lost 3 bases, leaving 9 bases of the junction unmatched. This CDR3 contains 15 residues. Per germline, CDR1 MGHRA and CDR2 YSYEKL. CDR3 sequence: CASSQDRFSRETQYF. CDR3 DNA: TGCGCCAGCAGCCAGGACAGGTTTAGTAGGGAGACCCAGTACTTC.

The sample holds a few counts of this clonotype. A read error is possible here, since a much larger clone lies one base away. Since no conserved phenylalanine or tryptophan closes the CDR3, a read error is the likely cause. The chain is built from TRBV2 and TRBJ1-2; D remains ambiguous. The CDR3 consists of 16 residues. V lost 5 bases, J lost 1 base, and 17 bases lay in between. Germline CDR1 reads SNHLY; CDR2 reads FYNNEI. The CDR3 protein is CASSFLNSGSNYGYTI. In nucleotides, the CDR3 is TGTGCCAGCAGTTTCCTAAACAGTGGAAGTAACTATGGCTACACCATC.

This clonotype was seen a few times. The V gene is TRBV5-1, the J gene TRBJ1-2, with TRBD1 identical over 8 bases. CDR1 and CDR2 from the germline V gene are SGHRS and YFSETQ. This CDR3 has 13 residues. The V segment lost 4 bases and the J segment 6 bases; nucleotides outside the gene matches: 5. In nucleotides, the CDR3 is TGCGCCAGCAGCCCAGGGGGCGCAAATGGCTACACCTTC. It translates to CASSPGGANGYTF.

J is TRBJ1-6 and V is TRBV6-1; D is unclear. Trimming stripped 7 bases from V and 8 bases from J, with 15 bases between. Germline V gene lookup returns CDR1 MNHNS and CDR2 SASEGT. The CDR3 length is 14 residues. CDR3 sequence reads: CASKYSWGDSPLHF. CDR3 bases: TGTGCCAGCAAGTACAGCTGGGGTGATTCACCCCTCCACTTT.

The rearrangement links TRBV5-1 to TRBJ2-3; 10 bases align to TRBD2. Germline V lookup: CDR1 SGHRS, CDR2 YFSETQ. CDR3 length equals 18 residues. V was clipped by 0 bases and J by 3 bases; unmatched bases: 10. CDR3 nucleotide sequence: TGCGCCAGCAGCTTGGCCCTCATTCTAGCGGGAGTGACAGATACGCAGTATTTT. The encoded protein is CASSLALILAGVTDTQYF.